This T cell receptor (beta chain) was captured by sequencing in a study of blood T cells in healthy people across ages. A second PCR, run for about 7 to 11 cycles, used a sample-barcoded 5' primer plus a J-beta primer mix. TCRdb redid the calling of the 5' RACE reads with MiXCR, one entry per CDR3 protein. Here the sample spans 850,000 to 950,000 distinct CDR3 sequences, more than 25% being singletons. For every donor, a draw yielded 7.5 to 10 milliliters of peripheral blood. This clonotype was picked up one time. The CDR3 ends on some other residue instead of the conserved phenylalanine or tryptophan, so this is likely a read error. The sample consisted of blood. The receptor was derived from an elderly woman in good health.

The CDR3 DNA reads as TGTGCCCGCCTGGGCGGATTATCTAACTATAGCTACACCCTC. It encodes CARLGGLSNYSYTL. This chain links TRBV30 with TRBJ1-2; no definite D call. The V gene's germline CDR1 is GTSNPN and CDR2 SVGIG (reference sequence). This CDR3 is 14 amino acids long.